These T cell receptor beta chains were read from a single sample in a study of T-cell reconstitution after alpha-beta-depleted transplantation in children. TCRdb called the PCR reads again in MiXCR, with one record for every CDR3 protein. This sample carries approximately 980,000 distinct CDR3 sequences, less than 30% of them seen once, and the ten largest clones take more than 25%. Sequences were derived from PBMCs, mostly from graft donor cells, sampled 360 days after TCRalphabeta/CD19-depleted stem cell transplant. Receptor source: a boy under two years old who had a stem cell transplant for SCID, so the T cells may come from the graft donor. The CDR3 runs from the conserved cysteine through the conserved F or W. Each record gives: D gene, V gene, J gene, CDR3 length, clone size, CDR3 DNA, CDR3 protein. The D gene is left open where the match is weak. Some rows have no size entry. The others give once, few or many, or a class for an expanded clone.

-	TRBV10-3	TRBJ2-7	15	-	TGTGCCATCAGTGAGGACCAGGTGAAAAACTACGAGCAGTACTTC	CAISEDQVKNYEQYF
-	TRBV29-1	TRBJ1-1	12	few	TGCAGCGTTGGGGCCGCTCGAACTGAAGCTTTCTTT	CSVGAARTEAFF
-	TRBV5-4	TRBJ1-1	14	-	TGTGCCAGCCAACAGGGACTTCAAGAAACTGAAGCTTTCTTT	CASQQGLQETEAFF
-	TRBV4-3	TRBJ2-2	14	-	TGCGCCAGCAGCCAAGACAGGGCTCTCGGGGAGCTGTTTTTT	CASSQDRALGELFF
-	TRBV7-2	TRBJ1-5	15	few	TGTGCCAGCAGCTTATCGGGGGAACGGAATCAGCCCCAGCATTTT	CASSLSGERNQPQHF
-	TRBV12-3/TRBV12-4	TRBJ2-3	15	-	TGTGCCAGCAGCCCGGGGCAGGGGTGGACGGATACGCAGTATTTT	CASSPGQGWTDTQYF
-	TRBV6-5	TRBJ2-1	13	-	TGTGCCAGCAGTTCGAGGATGCCTCCCGAGCGGTTCTTC	CASSSRMPPERFF
-	TRBV5-1	TRBJ2-2	16	-	TGCGCCAGCAGCTTGCCAGAACCTTTGAACACCGGGGAGCTGTTTTTT	CASSLPEPLNTGELFF
-	TRBV11-2	TRBJ2-5	14	few	TGTGCCAGCAGCCCTCAGTTGAGACAAGAGACCCAGTACTTC	CASSPQLRQETQYF
-	TRBV20-1	TRBJ2-1	14	few	TGCAGTGCTAATATCGGAAGAGTACACAATGAGCAGTTCTTC	CSANIGRVHNEQFF
TRBD1	TRBV30	TRBJ2-7	15	few	TGTGCCTGGAGGGATAAGACAGGGTTCCCCTACGAGCAGTACTTC	CAWRDKTGFPYEQYF
-	TRBV6-5	TRBJ2-7	15	few	TGTGCCAGCAGTTACATGGGCGTTAGCTCCTACGAGCAGTACTTC	CASSYMGVSSYEQYF
TRBD1	TRBV5-1	TRBJ2-1	16	-	TGCGCCAGCAGTTTTGGCCCGGGACAGGGGACTTTTGAGCAGTTCTTC	CASSFGPGQGTFEQFF
-	TRBV6-5	TRBJ1-1	13	-	TGTGCCAGCAGTTACGGCACATGGACTGAAGCTTTCTTT	CASSYGTWTEAFF
-	TRBV3-1	TRBJ2-7	16	once	TGTGCCAGCAGCCGGGGAGGCGGTGCGAGCTCCTACGAGCAGTACTTC	CASSRGGGASSYEQYF
-	TRBV7-8	TRBJ2-7	15	-	TGTGCCAGCAGCTTCCGACTAGTATTCTCCTACGAGCAGTACTTC	CASSFRLVFSYEQYF
-	TRBV20-1	TRBJ1-1	12	few	TGCAGTGCTAGGCAGGTGGGGGATGAAGCTTTCTTT	CSARQVGDEAFF
TRBD1	TRBV29-1	TRBJ1-4	15	-	TGCAGCGTTGAAGGCCCAGGGGGTCCGGGGGAAAAACTGTTTTTT	CSVEGPGGPGEKLFF
TRBD2	TRBV29-1	TRBJ2-2	15	few	TGCAGCGTTGCCGGGGGGGCACTAAGGACCGGGGAGCTGTTTTTT	CSVAGGALRTGELFF
-	TRBV7-2	TRBJ2-7	15	few	TGTGCCAGCAGCTTAAGGGGGACATTTGGCGCGGAGCAGTACTTC	CASSLRGTFGAEQYF
TRBD1	TRBV4-1	TRBJ1-1	15	-	TGCGCCAGCAGCCTGGGACAGGGGCCAAGGACTGAAGCTTTCTTT	CASSLGQGPRTEAFF
TRBD1	TRBV5-5	TRBJ2-1	14	few	TGTGCCAGCAGCTTACGACAGGGACGCAATGAGCAGTTCTTC	CASSLRQGRNEQFF
TRBD2	TRBV6-5	TRBJ2-1	18	-	TGTGCCAGCAGTTACCCCCCCCGGACTAGCGGGGTCATACGGGAGCAGTTCTTC	CASSYPPRTSGVIREQFF
-	TRBV29-1	TRBJ2-2	14	-	TGCAGCGTTGGGTCCAGGGAGAACACCGGGGAGCTGTTTTTT	CSVGSRENTGELFF
TRBD2	TRBV7-2	TRBJ2-5	15	few	TGTGCCAGCAGGTTTGGGGCGGGAGGACAAGAGACCCAGTACTTC	CASRFGAGGQETQYF
-	TRBV6-1	TRBJ2-7	13	many	TGTGCCAGCAGTGAAGGGGGCGCCTACGAGCAGTACTTC	CASSEGGAYEQYF
-	TRBV15	TRBJ1-4	17	-	TGTGCCACCAGCCTCGACGCAGGGTTCGAGCCTAATGAAAAACTGTTTTTT	CATSLDAGFEPNEKLFF
-	TRBV7-9	TRBJ1-2	13	few	TGTGCCAGCAGCCAGGCAGCTAACTATGGCTACACCTTC	CASSQAANYGYTF
TRBD2	TRBV20-1	TRBJ2-5	15	many	TGCAGTGGGGTTCCACGGCGGGGGGGCCGAGAGACCCAGTACTTC	CSGVPRRGGRETQYF
TRBD2	TRBV2	TRBJ2-3	16	once	TGTGCCAGCAGTGATCCTAGCGGGAAAAGCACAGATACGCAGTATTTT	CASSDPSGKSTDTQYF
TRBD2	TRBV7-2	TRBJ2-1	18	few	TGTGCCAGCAGCTACCGGACTAGCGGGGGGGCCACCTACAATGAGCAGTTCTTC	CASSYRTSGGATYNEQFF
-	TRBV5-5	TRBJ2-2	18	-	TGTGCCAGCAGCTTGGTTAGGGCTGCGGTAGATAGGCCCGGGGAGCTGTTTTTT	CASSLVRAAVDRPGELFF
-	TRBV5-6	TRBJ2-3	13	-	TGTGCCAGCAGCTTCGCAACGGTGCTGACGCAGTATTTT	CASSFATVLTQYF
-	TRBV7-2	TRBJ1-2	13	-	TGTGCCAGCAGCCCTGTCCAGGGGTATGGCTACACCTTC	CASSPVQGYGYTF
-	TRBV24-1	TRBJ2-5	13	few	TGTGCCACCAGTGTGCGGGGGCGAGAGACCCAGTACTTC	CATSVRGRETQYF
-	TRBV9	TRBJ2-5	15	few	TGTGCCAGCAGCGTAACCGGGGGAGGCGTGCAGACCCAGTACTTC	CASSVTGGGVQTQYF
TRBD2	TRBV3-1	TRBJ2-2	17	-	TGTGCCAGCAGCCAGACCTTAGCGGGGGGCAACACCGGGGAGCTGTTTTTT	CASSQTLAGGNTGELFF
-	TRBV6-5	TRBJ1-1	11	few	TGTGCCAGCTGTCGGGGGACTGAAGCTTTCTTT	CASCRGTEAFF
TRBD2	TRBV5-1	TRBJ2-3	15	-	TGCGCCAGCAGCTCCACTAGCGGGGGCCGAGATACGCAGTATTTT	CASSSTSGGRDTQYF
-	TRBV5-1	TRBJ2-7	16	-	TGCGCCAGCAGCTTGGGCAGGGTTCAAGATCCCTACGAGCAGTACTTC	CASSLGRVQDPYEQYF
-	TRBV18	TRBJ2-7	19	-	TGTGCCAGCTCACCAGACAGGCTCTCTATCTCCGGGAACTTAGGCGAGCAGTACTTC	CASSPDRLSISGNLGEQYF
-	TRBV20-1	TRBJ2-7	13	few	TGCAGTGCTAGGGGGGCTAGCCGATACGAGCAGTACTTC	CSARGASRYEQYF
-	TRBV12-3/TRBV12-4	TRBJ2-3	16	few	TGTGCCAGCAGTAGCCGGACAGGGAGGGCCACAGATACGCAGTATTTT	CASSSRTGRATDTQYF
TRBD1	TRBV5-1	TRBJ2-3	15	few	TGCGCCAGCAGCTCAGGACAGGTTCGCACAGATACGCAGTATTTT	CASSSGQVRTDTQYF
TRBD1	TRBV5-5	TRBJ1-2	16	-	TGTGCCAGCAGCTTGGAATGGGACAGGCCCCCCTATGGCTACACCTTC	CASSLEWDRPPYGYTF
TRBD2	TRBV20-1	TRBJ2-7	14	-	TGCAGTGCTAGAGTGGCGGGGGGGTACGACGAGCAGTACTTC	CSARVAGGYDEQYF
-	TRBV9	TRBJ2-2	19	many	TGTGCCAGCAGCGAGAGACCCCGGGGCGACGAAGGCAACACCGGGGAGCTGTTTTTT	CASSERPRGDEGNTGELFF
-	TRBV5-1	TRBJ2-3	15	few	TGCGCCAGCAGCACGGACAGAACTAGCACAGATACGCAGTATTTT	CASSTDRTSTDTQYF
-	TRBV7-3	TRBJ2-5	15	few	TGTGCCAGCAGCCCAACGGGGCAGGTTAAGAATACCCAGTACTTC	CASSPTGQVKNTQYF
-	TRBV5-1	TRBJ1-2	14	few	TGCGCCAGCAGCTCGGACGGAGCGGAGAGGGGCTACACCTTC	CASSSDGAERGYTF
-	TRBV27	TRBJ2-1	15	few	TGTGCCAGCAGTTTAGCCGGGAAAGGGTACAATGAGCAGTTCTTC	CASSLAGKGYNEQFF
TRBD1	TRBV27	TRBJ1-1	16	-	TGTGCCAGCAGTTGGACCGGGACAGGGGTGAACACTGAAGCTTTCTTT	CASSWTGTGVNTEAFF
TRBD2	TRBV7-3	TRBJ2-3	15	many	TGTGCCAGCAGCCTTAGCGGGGGTCCCACAGATACGCAGTATTTT	CASSLSGGPTDTQYF